These 6 T cell receptor beta chains originate from one sample sequenced in a study of blood T cell repertoires in COVID-19 (dated by TCRdb to the early 2020s). Libraries were constructed by the immunoSEQ multiplex PCR assay. As stored in TCRdb, this immuneACCESS dataset retains in-frame rearrangements with V and J assigned. A fraction of the clones does not appear; measured against another copy, unresolved V genes explain less than half of the discrepancy, and the remainder lacks a known reason. The sample yields about 200,000 clones; approximately 84% were counted once. The leading ten clones occupy 6.9% of the sample. Sequenced sample: peripheral blood. The receptors were gathered from a human donor with acute or convalescent COVID-19. The donor label of this sample is uncertain.

The chain links TRBV12-3 or TRBV12-4 to TRBJ1-6; unclear D gene. V lost 7 bases to trimming and J lost 8 bases, with 3 bases between them. The CDR3 totals 10 residues. The CDR3 DNA is TGTGCCAGCACCTATTCACCCCTCCACTTT. Translation gives CASTYSPLHF.

This sequence joins TRBV11-2 and TRBJ2-2; D is possibly TRBD2 (6 bases). V lost 1 base and J 5 bases, leaving 14 bases between the germline ends. CDR1 is SGHAT, CDR2 FQNNGV, per germline. This CDR3 is 16 amino acids long. The CDR3 sequence is CASSLVRLGVTGELFF. The CDR3 nucleotides read TGTGCCAGCAGCTTAGTCCGACTAGGCGTAACCGGGGAGCTGTTTTTT.

This chain links TRBV9 with TRBJ2-3, with TRBD1 matching 9 bases. CDR1 and CDR2 (germline): SGDLS, YYNGEE. Trimming at V came to 0 bases and at J to 6 bases, leaving 2 bases not matched to a gene. This CDR3 is 14 amino acids long. The CDR3 region has the DNA TGTGCCAGCAGCGTAGTACAGGGGGCGGATACGCAGTATTTT. It codes for CASSVVQGADTQYF.

This chain uses TRBV19 with TRBJ1-1; 10 nucleotides match TRBD1. V was pared by 10 bases and J by 5 bases, with 13 bases of the junction left unmatched. The CDR3 extends over 15 amino acids. Germline V CDR1 and CDR2: LNHDA, SQIVND (reference sequence). CDR3 loop: CATRQGAWSGTEAFF. The CDR3 bases are TGTGCCACCAGACAGGGGGCCTGGAGTGGGACTGAAGCTTTCTTT.

This sequence joins TRBV6-5 and TRBJ2-3; D call uncertain. The germline CDR1 and CDR2 sequences are MNHEY and SVGAGI. V was trimmed by 7 bases and J by 0 bases, leaving 11 bases between them. The CDR3 spans 14 residues. Here the CDR3 DNA reads TGTGCCAGCAAAACTGTCTCTAGCACAGATACGCAGTATTTT. As protein: CASKTVSSTDTQYF.

This sequence joins TRBV6-6 and TRBJ1-2; no clear D. V lost 0 bases, J lost 3 bases, and 5 bases lay in between. Germline V gene lookup returns CDR1 MNHNY and CDR2 SVGAGI (reference sequence). The CDR3 totals 13 residues. CDR3 loop: CASSYSIDYGYTF. CDR3 sequence (DNA): TGTGCCAGCAGTTACTCGATAGACTATGGCTACACCTTC.